The 20 T cell receptor beta chains below come from one sample, sequenced in a study of OX40 agonist ivuxolimab in advanced cancers. Using immunoSEQ multiplex PCR, the repertoire was profiled, and TCRdb retains in-frame clones only, with some absent. The data contain 55,000 to 75,000 clones, over 65% of them seen just once; the ten biggest clones take up approximately 2%. This specimen was CD4+ or CD8+ T cells sorted from blood, taken in a trial of the OX40 agonist ivuxolimab. Receptors were obtained from an adult with an advanced solid tumor such as melanoma, head and neck, liver or kidney cancer.

J is TRBJ1-2 and V is TRBV27; 10 bases match TRBD1. V lost 6 bases, J lost 0 bases, and 13 bases stayed unmatched. CDR3 size: 18 residues. The V gene's germline CDR1 is MNHEY and CDR2 SMNVEV (reference sequence). The CDR3 protein is CASRTHDRGRDTNYGYTF. The CDR3 region has the DNA TGTGCCAGCAGGACCCACGACAGGGGGCGGGATACTAACTATGGCTACACCTTC.

This chain uses TRBV25-1 with TRBJ1-6; weak D call: TRBD1 (6 bases). Trimming shortened V by 6 bases and J by 7 bases, and 16 bases separated the two germline ends. The CDR3 is 15 amino acids. Germline V gene data show CDR1 as MGHDK and CDR2 as SYGVNS. DNA for the CDR3: TGTGCCAGCAGCCCCTTAACAGGGCGAAATTCACCCCTCCACTTT. This translates into CASSPLTGRNSPLHF. The full variable domain, in which reference TRBV25-1 and TRBJ1-6 provide the parts outside the CDR3, is EADIYQTPRYLVIGTGKKITLECSQTMGHDKMYWYQQDPGMELHLIHYSYGVNSTEKGDLSSESTVSRIRTEHFPLTLESARPSHTSQYLCASSPLTGRNSPLHFGNGTRLTVT.

The chain carries TRBV4-3 and TRBJ2-7, with D perhaps TRBD1 (6 bases). This CDR3 has 14 residues. Germline CDR1 and CDR2: LGHNA and YSLEER. Trimming removed 0 bases at V and 4 bases at J, with 10 bases between. The CDR3 spells CASSQDWGRYEQYF. Here the CDR3 DNA reads TGCGCCAGCAGCCAAGATTGGGGGCGATACGAGCAGTACTTC.

The chain uses TRBV9 and TRBJ2-7, with 11 bases matching TRBD1. The length of the CDR3 is 16 residues. Germline CDR1 and CDR2: SGDLS and YYNGEE. V gave up 0 bases and J gave up 6 bases; unmatched junction bases: 8. Here the CDR3 DNA reads TGTGCCAGCAGCGTAGCTTCGGACAGGGGGCACGGCGAGCAGTACTTC. Amino acids: CASSVASDRGHGEQYF.

The chain uses TRBV7-9 and TRBJ2-7; D is undetermined. The CDR3 runs 15 residues. Trimming took 4 bases from V and 0 from J, leaving 13 bases between them. Germline V lookup: CDR1 SEHNR, CDR2 FQNEAQ (reference sequence). The CDR3 sequence is CASSSRHLNSYEQYF. DNA of the CDR3: TGTGCCAGCAGCTCCCGACACCTTAACTCCTACGAGCAGTACTTC.

The V and J genes are TRBV6-6 and TRBJ2-3; 9 nucleotides align to TRBD1. CDR3 size: 15 residues. Germline values: CDR1 MNHNY, CDR2 SVGAGI (reference sequence). J lost 2 bases, V lost 5 bases, and 5 bases had no gene match. CDR3 region: CASSSRDRVTDTQYF. CDR3 DNA: TGTGCCAGCAGTAGCCGGGACAGGGTCACAGATACGCAGTATTTT.

The V and J genes are TRBV10-3 and TRBJ2-1, with 7 nucleotides matching TRBD2. Germline V gene sequence: CDR1 ENHRY, CDR2 SYGVKD. CDR3 length equals 17 residues. After removal of 4 bases from V and 0 bases from J, the junction contained 9 bases not matched to a gene. CDR3 DNA: TGTGCCATCAGTGGAAAGGCTAGCGGAGCCTCCTACAATGAGCAGTTCTTC. This sequence encodes CAISGKASGASYNEQFF.

V usage is TRBV30 and J usage is TRBJ1-6; maybe TRBD1 (5 bases). The CDR3 spans 13 residues. The germline V and J ends were trimmed by 4 bases and 7 bases, with 11 bases remaining between them. CDR1 GTSNPN and CDR2 SVGIG come from the germline V gene (reference sequence). The CDR3 DNA reads TGTGCCTGGAATTGGCCAGGGAATTCACCCCTCCACTTT. Its protein product is CAWNWPGNSPLHF. Drawing the rest from reference TRBV30 and TRBJ1-6, the complete variable domain is SQTIHQWPATLVQPVGSPLSLECTVEGTSNPNLYWYRQAAGRGLQLLFYSVGIGQISSEVPQNLSASRPQDRQFILSSKKLLLSDSGFYLCAWNWPGNSPLHFGNGTRLTVT.

This chain uses TRBV5-1 with TRBJ2-3, with 16 nucleotides matching TRBD2. There are 20 residues in the CDR3. Looked up from germline, CDR1 is SGHRS and CDR2 is YFSETQ. With 4 bases clipped from V and 2 bases from J, the junction kept 13 bases outside the gene matches. The CDR3 coding sequence is TGCGCCAGCAGCGGGGATGGGACTAGCGGGAGGGCTACCACCACAGATACGCAGTATTTT. The encoded protein is CASSGDGTSGRATTTDTQYF.

In its sample, this clone was seen once. The chain links TRBV6-5 to TRBJ2-3, with TRBD2 identical over 9 bases. After removal of 4 bases from V and 2 bases from J, the junction contained 4 bases not matched to a gene. This CDR3 is 15 amino acids long. Germline values: CDR1 MNHEY, CDR2 SVGAGI. CDR3 loop: CASSSASGDTDTQYF. CDR3 nucleotides: TGTGCCAGCAGTTCCGCTAGCGGGGACACAGATACGCAGTATTTT.

The chain employs TRBV7-7 and TRBJ2-5; TRBD2 is a possible D gene (7 bases). Germline V gene data show CDR1 as SSHAT and CDR2 as FNYEAQ (reference sequence). Trimming cost V 1 base and J 4 bases, with 16 bases left between them. The CDR3 has 16 residues. CDR3 DNA: TGTGCCAGCAGCTTAGAAGCGGGACAAAAGGGAGAGACCCAGTACTTC. Protein product: CASSLEAGQKGETQYF.

The chain has TRBV27 and TRBJ2-1; D is unresolved. CDR3 size: 13 residues. Deletions cut 4 bases from V and 5 bases from J, with 9 bases between. From germline, CDR1 is MNHEY and CDR2 SMNVEV (reference sequence). CDR3 sequence (DNA): TGTGCCAGCAGTTCACCATCCCACAATGAGCAGTTCTTC. This encodes CASSSPSHNEQFF.

This chain links TRBV5-1 with TRBJ1-2, with 11 bases matching TRBD1. Losses at the gene ends were 2 bases for V and 5 bases for J; bases not matched to a gene: 5. The CDR3 covers 15 residues. Looked up from germline, CDR1 is SGHRS and CDR2 is YFSETQ. CDR3 residues: CASSLTGTGGYGYTF. DNA for the CDR3: TGCGCCAGCAGCTTAACCGGGACAGGGGGTTATGGCTACACCTTC.

The chain joins TRBV19 to TRBJ1-2; unclear D gene. The CDR3 is 14 residues long. The V end was cut by 4 bases, the J end by 4 bases, with 13 bases between. Germline V gene data show CDR1 as LNHDA and CDR2 as SQIVND (reference sequence). CDR3: CASSTREAPYGYTF. The DNA of the CDR3 is TGTGCCAGTAGTACCCGTGAGGCTCCCTATGGCTACACCTTC.

By sample fraction, this clone is medium-sized. The chain couples TRBV7-9 to TRBJ2-1, with 10 bases that match TRBD1. Trimming at V came to 5 bases and at J to 10 bases, leaving 11 bases not matched to a gene. This CDR3 is built from 15 residues. Germline values: CDR1 SEHNR, CDR2 FQNEAQ (reference sequence). The CDR3 here is CASSPGQGGVVEQFF. In DNA, the CDR3 is TGTGCCAGCAGCCCCGGACAGGGGGGGGTGGTCGAGCAGTTCTTC.

The CDR3 region is CAWTLGTGESPLHF. The CDR3 DNA follows: TGTGCCTGGACATTGGGGACAGGGGAATCACCCCTCCACTTT. V usage is TRBV30 and J usage is TRBJ1-6, with TRBD1 identical over 10 bases. In germline, CDR1 is GTSNPN, CDR2 SVGIG (reference sequence). The CDR3 contains 14 residues. J lost 10 bases, V lost 4 bases, and 7 bases had no gene match.

The chain links TRBV19 to TRBJ1-5, with 12 bases that match TRBD1. The CDR3 is 15 amino acids. The germline gives CDR1 LNHDA, CDR2 SQIVND (reference sequence). With V trimmed by 6 bases and J by 7 bases, 7 bases remained unmatched. CDR3 region: CASRPGQGATQPQHF. The CDR3 nucleotides read TGTGCCAGTAGGCCGGGACAGGGGGCCACCCAGCCCCAGCATTTT. The complete variable domain, with remaining parts taken from reference TRBV19 and TRBJ1-5, reads DGGITQSPKYLFRKEGQNVTLSCEQNLNHDAMYWYRQDPGQGLRLIYYSQIVNDFQKGDIAEGYSVSREKKESFPLTVTSAQKNPTAFYLCASRPGQGATQPQHFGDGTRLSIL.

The chain carries TRBV5-1 and TRBJ2-5; the match to TRBD2 covers 7 bases. The J call could be wrong; TRBJ2-7 is a better fit for the DNA end. The CDR3 spans 13 residues. Per germline, CDR1 SGHRS and CDR2 YFSETQ. DNA for the CDR3: TGCGCCAGCAGCAGCGGGACGTACTACGAGCAGTACTTC. Protein product: CASSSGTYYEQYF.

The V gene is TRBV6-1, the J gene TRBJ2-5; 8 bases fit TRBD1. Germline assignment: CDR1 MNHNS and CDR2 SASEGT. CDR3 size: 13 residues. The V gene end was trimmed by 9 bases and the J gene end by 2 bases; junction bases not matched to a gene: 5. This chain's CDR3 is CASRTGPQETQYF. In nucleotides, the CDR3 is TGTGCCAGTCGGACAGGGCCTCAAGAGACCCAGTACTTC.

The rearrangement links TRBV4-2 to TRBJ2-3; unclear D gene. CDR3 length equals 11 residues. Germline CDR1 and CDR2: LGHNA and YNFKEQ. The ends were cut back, 1 base at V and 5 bases at J, with 1 base in the middle. The CDR3 coding sequence is TGTGCCAGCAGCCAAGGAGATACGCAGTATTTT. Translating it yields CASSQGDTQYF.